What follows are 13 T cell receptor beta chains derived from one specimen sequenced in a study of T cells in Graves' hyperthyroidism and ophthalmopathy. Amplified TCR beta CDR3 regions came from RNA transcripts. Carried out on the TCR CDR3, a first-round RT-PCR used the HTBI primer set. From the multiplex PCR reads, TCRdb called clonotypes with MiXCR, one entry per CDR3 protein. The table shows around 450,000 distinct CDR3 sequences, with 12% to 15% occurring only once. Material: blood. The receptors come from a woman aged 18 to 35 with Graves' hyperthyroidism.

This clonotype was observed at least ten times. The V and J genes are TRBV3-1 and TRBJ2-7, with unresolved D. CDR1 LGHDT and CDR2 YNNKEL come from the germline V gene (reference sequence). V dropped 0 bases and J dropped 5 bases, with 5 bases sitting between them. The CDR3 is made up of 12 amino acids. The CDR3 protein is CASSQDRNEQYF. The DNA for the CDR3 is TGTGCCAGCAGCCAAGATAGGAACGAGCAGTACTTC.

Note on this clonotype: A much larger clone sits a single nucleotide away, making a read error possible. The V and J genes are TRBV12-5 and TRBJ2-1; maybe TRBD2 (6 bases). The CDR3 is 12 amino acids. Germline V gives CDR1 LGHNT, CDR2 FRNRAP. CDR3 protein: CVSGLRGGEQFF. The CDR3 bases are TGTGTTAGTGGTTTGAGGGGAGGTGAGCAGTTCTTC.

This chain uses TRBV14 with TRBJ2-7, with 12 positions matching TRBD1. The CDR3 extends over 16 amino acids. In germline, CDR1 is SGHDN, CDR2 FVKESK. The V gene end was trimmed by 4 bases and the J gene end by 6 bases; junction bases not matched to a gene: 10. The CDR3 DNA is TGTGCCAGCAGCCTCATATCGGGACAGGGGGCCATCGAGCAGTACTTC. Translated, it gives CASSLISGQGAIEQYF.

This clonotype has only a few counts. The chain employs TRBV3-1 and TRBJ2-5; 10 bases are shared with TRBD1. V shed 3 bases, J shed 5 bases, and the junction held 9 bases outside the gene matches. The CDR3 is 16 residues long. Per the germline V gene, CDR1 is LGHDT and CDR2 is YNNKEL (reference sequence). CDR3 coding DNA: TGTGCCAGCAGCCACCAGCGGACAGGGGGTGCGGAGACCCAGTACTTC. Protein product: CASSHQRTGGAETQYF.

V and J are TRBV20-1 and TRBJ2-5; D may be TRBD1 (7 bases). This CDR3 comprises 15 residues. Trimming left V 2 bases short and J 5 bases short, with 18 bases between. Germline lookup yields CDR1 DFQATT and CDR2 SNEGSKA (reference sequence). The CDR3 DNA sequence: TGCAGTGCTAGAAAGTCACTAGCAGGGGGGGAGACCCAGTACTTC. This gives the protein CSARKSLAGGETQYF.

The V call is TRBV7-9, the J call TRBJ2-7; 8 bases agree with TRBD2. The CDR3 is 15 residues long. Germline V gene sequence: CDR1 SEHNR, CDR2 FQNEAQ (reference sequence). Losses at the gene ends were 1 base for V and 2 bases for J; bases not matched to a gene: 4. The CDR3 bases are TGTGCCAGCAGCTTAGAAGGTAGCGGGGCCTACGAGCAGTACTTC. This encodes CASSLEGSGAYEQYF.

This clonotype was detected many times. The rearrangement links TRBV7-9 to TRBJ2-1, with D maybe TRBD2 (6 bases). V lost 2 bases to trimming and J lost 1 base, with 21 bases between them. CDR1 is SEHNR, CDR2 FQNEAQ, per germline (reference sequence). This CDR3 has 19 residues. DNA of the CDR3: TGTGCCAGCAGCTTATTGCGGGGAAGGGAGTCGGAATCCTACAATGAGCAGTTCTTC. Its translation is CASSLLRGRESESYNEQFF. The whole variable domain, remainder taken from reference TRBV7-9 and TRBJ2-1, is DTGVSQNPRHKITKRGQNVTFRCDPISEHNRLYWYRQTLGQGPEFLTYFQNEAQLEKSRLLSDRFSAERPKGSFSTLEIQRTEQGDSAMYLCASSLLRGRESESYNEQFFGPGTRLTVL.

V and J are TRBV28 and TRBJ2-7; 9 bases are a match to TRBD1. Losses at the gene ends were 4 bases for V and 2 bases for J; bases not matched to a gene: 6. The CDR3 is 15 residues long. Looked up from germline, CDR1 is MDHEN and CDR2 is SYDVKM. The DNA for the CDR3 is TGTGCCAGCAGTTCATACAGGGGGCCCCCCTACGAGCAGTACTTC. This encodes CASSSYRGPPYEQYF.

This clonotype was recorded many times. V and J are TRBV28 and TRBJ1-1, with 8 bases matching TRBD1. The germline gives CDR1 MDHEN, CDR2 SYDVKM. V shed 0 bases and J 1 base; nucleotides not matched to a gene: 7. The CDR3 is 17 amino acids. CDR3 in amino acids: CASSLWVAGGENTEAFF. DNA of the CDR3: TGTGCCAGCAGTTTATGGGTGGCAGGGGGCGAGAACACTGAAGCTTTCTTT.

The J gene is TRBJ2-3, the V gene TRBV12-3 or TRBV12-4, with TRBD2 as a possible D gene (6 bases). CDR3 size: 15 residues. V lost 5 bases and J 6 bases, leaving 18 bases between the germline ends. The CDR3, as DNA: TGTGCCAGCAGTCACGGGACTCCAACTCAGGATACGCAGTATTTT. Translating it yields CASSHGTPTQDTQYF.

The chain recombines TRBV18 with TRBJ2-7, with D uncertain. The CDR3 is made up of 15 amino acids. Per germline, CDR1 KGHSH and CDR2 LQKENI. The ends were cut back, 3 bases at V and 1 base at J, with 13 bases in the middle. Here the CDR3 DNA reads TGTGCCAGCTCACCGACCTCGACATCTTCCTACGAGCAGTACTTC. Protein: CASSPTSTSSYEQYF. Full variable domain (rest looked up from reference TRBV18 and TRBJ2-7): NAGVMQNPRHLVRRRGQEARLRCSPMKGHSHVYWYRQLPEEGLKFMVYLQKENIIDESGMPKERFSAEFPKEGPSILRIQQVVRGDSAAYFCASSPTSTSSYEQYFGPGTRLTVT.

This clonotype was recorded at least ten times. The rearrangement links TRBV6-1 to TRBJ1-1; no clear D. Germline V lookup: CDR1 MNHNS, CDR2 SASEGT. The CDR3 length is 13 residues. V lost 5 bases, J lost 0 bases, and 7 bases lay in between. Written as DNA, the CDR3 is TGTGCCAGCAGTAGACAAATGAACACTGAAGCTTTCTTT. Protein sequence: CASSRQMNTEAFF.

This clonotype was counted only a few times. This sequence joins TRBV12-3 or TRBV12-4 and TRBJ1-1; a possible D gene is TRBD1 (6 bases). There are 14 residues in the CDR3. V dropped 3 bases and J dropped 5 bases, with 13 bases sitting between them. The DNA for the CDR3 is TGTGCCAGCAGTTTTAGGGGGGTGGGAACTGAAGCTTTCTTT. Its translation is CASSFRGVGTEAFF.